The rows below give T cell receptor beta chains drawn from one sample of a study of shared clonotypes between healthy human individuals. Produced via immunoSEQ multiplex PCR; TCRdb's table is partial and in-frame only. The data show 2 million to 2.5 million clones, around 95% seen once. The specimen sequenced was naive CD4+ T cells sorted from blood. The receptor source for this set is a man aged 18 to 29 in good health. CDR3s include the opening cysteine and the closing phenylalanine or tryptophan. Fields, in order: J gene, D gene, V gene, clone size, CDR3 protein, CDR3 DNA. The D gene is left open where the match is weak. Not all rows give a size; the values are once, few, many and, for expanded clones, a class.

J gene: TRBJ2-7; D gene: TRBD2; V gene: TRBV18; clone size: NA; CDR3 protein: CASSPGTSGNYEQYF; CDR3 DNA: TGTGCCAGCTCACCAGGTACTAGCGGGAATTACGAGCAGTACTTC
J gene: TRBJ2-6; D gene: NA; V gene: TRBV5-5; clone size: NA; CDR3 protein: CASSLDWAGITGANVLTF; CDR3 DNA: TGTGCCAGCAGCTTGGATTGGGCGGGGATTACTGGGGCCAACGTCCTGACTTTC
J gene: TRBJ1-1; D gene: NA; V gene: TRBV5-4; clone size: NA; CDR3 protein: CASSLTGRGNTEAFF; CDR3 DNA: TGTGCCAGCAGCTTGACAGGTCGGGGAAACACTGAAGCTTTCTTT
J gene: TRBJ1-2; D gene: NA; V gene: TRBV6-6; clone size: NA; CDR3 protein: CASSTTVAAYGYTF; CDR3 DNA: TGTGCCAGCAGTACGACAGTCGCCGCCTATGGCTACACCTTC
J gene: TRBJ1-1; D gene: NA; V gene: TRBV25-1; clone size: NA; CDR3 protein: CASRFSTVGTEAFF; CDR3 DNA: TGTGCCAGCAGATTCTCTACCGTGGGGACTGAAGCTTTCTTT
J gene: TRBJ1-5; D gene: NA; V gene: TRBV19; clone size: NA; CDR3 protein: CASRLMGPSNQPQHF; CDR3 DNA: TGTGCCAGTAGGCTCATGGGTCCTAGCAATCAGCCCCAGCATTTT
J gene: TRBJ2-7; D gene: TRBD2; V gene: TRBV10-1; clone size: NA; CDR3 protein: CASSEQAGGYEQYF; CDR3 DNA: TGCGCCAGCAGTGAGCAAGCGGGAGGCTACGAGCAGTACTTC
J gene: TRBJ2-2; D gene: TRBD1; V gene: TRBV2; clone size: NA; CDR3 protein: CASNPTGGPGELFF; CDR3 DNA: TGTGCCAGCAACCCAACAGGGGGTCCCGGGGAGCTGTTTTTT
J gene: TRBJ1-5; D gene: TRBD1; V gene: TRBV6-1; clone size: NA; CDR3 protein: CASTSGQGGNQPQHF; CDR3 DNA: TGTGCCAGCACCTCAGGACAGGGTGGCAATCAGCCCCAGCATTTT
J gene: TRBJ1-3; D gene: TRBD1; V gene: TRBV7-9; clone size: NA; CDR3 protein: CASSETGVGNTIYF; CDR3 DNA: TGTGCCAGCAGCGAGACAGGGGTCGGAAACACCATATATTTT
J gene: TRBJ2-1; D gene: TRBD2; V gene: TRBV2; clone size: NA; CDR3 protein: CASSSNGLAGAGLF; CDR3 DNA: TGTGCCAGCAGCTCCAACGGACTAGCGGGAGCGGGGCTCTTC
J gene: TRBJ2-7; D gene: NA; V gene: TRBV18; clone size: NA; CDR3 protein: CASSPPAAASYEQYF; CDR3 DNA: TGTGCCAGCTCACCACCTGCGGCAGCCTCCTACGAGCAGTACTTC
J gene: TRBJ2-5; D gene: NA; V gene: TRBV18; clone size: NA; CDR3 protein: CASSPRDSFGQETQYF; CDR3 DNA: TGTGCCAGCTCACCGCGGGACAGCTTCGGTCAAGAGACCCAGTACTTC
J gene: TRBJ2-2; D gene: TRBD2; V gene: TRBV2; clone size: once; CDR3 protein: CASTASGTGELFF; CDR3 DNA: TGTGCCAGCACGGCTAGCGGCACCGGGGAGCTGTTTTTT
J gene: TRBJ2-3; D gene: TRBD1; V gene: TRBV19; clone size: NA; CDR3 protein: CARMKGTGGTDTQYF; CDR3 DNA: TGTGCCAGGATGAAAGGGACAGGGGGAACAGATACGCAGTATTTT
J gene: TRBJ2-7; D gene: TRBD1; V gene: TRBV5-6; clone size: NA; CDR3 protein: CASSQTPGQGAHEQYF; CDR3 DNA: TGTGCCAGCAGCCAAACCCCGGGACAGGGGGCCCACGAGCAGTACTTC
J gene: TRBJ2-6; D gene: NA; V gene: TRBV18; clone size: NA; CDR3 protein: CASSPLGTGANVLTF; CDR3 DNA: TGTGCCAGCTCCCCCCTCGGGACTGGGGCCAACGTCCTGACTTTC
J gene: TRBJ2-5; D gene: NA; V gene: TRBV7-9; clone size: NA; CDR3 protein: CASSPTRGETQYF; CDR3 DNA: TGTGCCAGCAGCCCGACTAGAGGGGAGACCCAGTACTTC
J gene: TRBJ1-2; D gene: NA; V gene: TRBV18; clone size: NA; CDR3 protein: CASSPGPYYGYTF; CDR3 DNA: TGTGCCAGCTCCCCAGGGCCTTACTATGGCTACACCTTC
J gene: TRBJ1-3; D gene: NA; V gene: TRBV6-6; clone size: NA; CDR3 protein: CASSYGHSGNTIYF; CDR3 DNA: TGTGCCAGCAGTTACGGGCATTCTGGAAACACCATATATTTT
J gene: TRBJ2-5; D gene: TRBD2; V gene: TRBV19; clone size: NA; CDR3 protein: CASSRVAGAVQETQYF; CDR3 DNA: TGTGCCAGTAGTCGGGTAGCGGGAGCTGTTCAAGAGACCCAGTACTTC
J gene: TRBJ2-2; D gene: NA; V gene: TRBV14; clone size: NA; CDR3 protein: CASSQARGGTGELFF; CDR3 DNA: TGTGCCAGCAGCCAAGCCAGGGGTGGCACCGGGGAGCTGTTTTTT
J gene: TRBJ2-7; D gene: TRBD1; V gene: TRBV5-4; clone size: NA; CDR3 protein: CASSLADRVTVEQYF; CDR3 DNA: TGTGCCAGCAGCTTGGCAGACAGGGTAACTGTCGAGCAGTACTTC
J gene: TRBJ2-7; D gene: TRBD2; V gene: TRBV5-4; clone size: NA; CDR3 protein: CASSGGLAGLYEQYF; CDR3 DNA: TGTGCCAGCAGCGGAGGACTAGCGGGGCTCTACGAGCAGTACTTC
J gene: TRBJ1-2; D gene: NA; V gene: TRBV6-5; clone size: once; CDR3 protein: CASLRGTAYTF; CDR3 DNA: TGTGCCAGCCTGAGGGGGACGGCCTACACCTTC
J gene: TRBJ1-2; D gene: NA; V gene: TRBV2; clone size: NA; CDR3 protein: CASSADYFDLGLRGYTF; CDR3 DNA: TGTGCCAGCAGTGCCGATTATTTTGACCTGGGTTTGCGCGGCTACACCTTC
J gene: TRBJ1-3; D gene: NA; V gene: TRBV5-4; clone size: NA; CDR3 protein: CASSSYTGNSGNTIYF; CDR3 DNA: TGTGCCAGCAGCTCCTATACAGGGAATAGCGGAAACACCATATATTTT
J gene: TRBJ1-6; D gene: NA; V gene: TRBV19; clone size: NA; CDR3 protein: CASSTTGRSYNSPLHF; CDR3 DNA: TGTGCCAGTAGTACCACGGGACGCTCCTATAATTCACCCCTCCACTTT
J gene: TRBJ2-3; D gene: NA; V gene: TRBV5-1; clone size: NA; CDR3 protein: CASAKIGTAGTDTQYF; CDR3 DNA: TGCGCCAGCGCCAAAATAGGGACCGCTGGCACAGATACGCAGTATTTT
J gene: TRBJ1-1; D gene: NA; V gene: TRBV10-3; clone size: NA; CDR3 protein: CAISESGITEAFF; CDR3 DNA: TGTGCCATCAGTGAGTCGGGAATCACTGAAGCTTTCTTT
J gene: TRBJ2-3; D gene: NA; V gene: TRBV12-5; clone size: once; CDR3 protein: CASAQVGQDTQYF; CDR3 DNA: TGTGCTAGTGCCCAGGTGGGGCAAGATACGCAGTATTTT
J gene: TRBJ2-3; D gene: TRBD2; V gene: TRBV4-1; clone size: NA; CDR3 protein: CASSQVSSGGSTDTQYF; CDR3 DNA: TGCGCCAGCAGCCAGGTATCTAGCGGTGGGAGCACAGATACGCAGTATTTT
J gene: TRBJ1-2; D gene: NA; V gene: TRBV5-1; clone size: NA; CDR3 protein: CASSETLIDSGGGYTF; CDR3 DNA: TGCGCCAGCAGCGAGACATTAATTGACAGCGGGGGTGGCTACACCTTC
J gene: TRBJ1-1; D gene: NA; V gene: TRBV9; clone size: NA; CDR3 protein: CASSVWFNTEAFF; CDR3 DNA: TGTGCCAGCAGCGTATGGTTTAACACTGAAGCTTTCTTT
J gene: TRBJ1-4; D gene: NA; V gene: TRBV6-5; clone size: once; CDR3 protein: CASRKQGGLEKLFF; CDR3 DNA: TGTGCCAGCAGAAAACAGGGAGGGCTTGAAAAACTGTTTTTT
J gene: TRBJ2-5; D gene: TRBD1; V gene: TRBV6-1; clone size: NA; CDR3 protein: CATSRDRGLETQYF; CDR3 DNA: TGTGCCACCTCCCGGGACAGGGGGTTGGAGACCCAGTACTTC
J gene: TRBJ1-1; D gene: TRBD1; V gene: TRBV2; clone size: NA; CDR3 protein: CASRSPRGRTEAFF; CDR3 DNA: TGTGCCAGCAGATCGCCCAGGGGGAGGACTGAAGCTTTCTTT
J gene: TRBJ2-7; D gene: NA; V gene: TRBV5-1; clone size: few; CDR3 protein: CASSLPSYEQYF; CDR3 DNA: TGCGCCAGCAGCCTCCCCTCCTACGAGCAGTACTTC
J gene: TRBJ2-3; D gene: NA; V gene: TRBV20-1; clone size: NA; CDR3 protein: CSVGPDTQYF; CDR3 DNA: TGCAGTGTCGGGCCAGATACGCAGTATTTT
J gene: TRBJ2-5; D gene: TRBD1; V gene: TRBV30; clone size: few; CDR3 protein: CAWSGTGGGETQYF; CDR3 DNA: TGTGCCTGGAGTGGGACAGGGGGTGGGGAGACCCAGTACTTC
J gene: TRBJ2-1; D gene: TRBD2; V gene: TRBV11-3; clone size: few; CDR3 protein: CASSPDSRREGPNEQFF; CDR3 DNA: TGTGCCAGCAGCCCAGATTCTCGGCGGGAGGGCCCCAATGAGCAGTTCTTC
J gene: TRBJ2-2; D gene: NA; V gene: TRBV7-2; clone size: NA; CDR3 protein: CASSSQGRGTGELFF; CDR3 DNA: TGTGCCAGCAGCTCCCAGGGGCGCGGAACCGGGGAGCTGTTTTTT
J gene: TRBJ2-7; D gene: NA; V gene: TRBV29-1; clone size: NA; CDR3 protein: CSVSQGISYEQYF; CDR3 DNA: TGCAGCGTTTCTCAGGGGATTTCCTACGAGCAGTACTTC
J gene: TRBJ2-1; D gene: NA; V gene: TRBV28; clone size: NA; CDR3 protein: CASSWRINNEQFF; CDR3 DNA: TGTGCCAGCAGTTGGCGGATCAACAATGAGCAGTTCTTC
J gene: TRBJ1-4; D gene: NA; V gene: TRBV2; clone size: once; CDR3 protein: CASSADSKNEKLFF; CDR3 DNA: TGTGCCAGCAGCGCGGACAGCAAAAATGAAAAACTGTTTTTT
J gene: TRBJ1-2; D gene: NA; V gene: TRBV7-9; clone size: once; CDR3 protein: CASSFIQTGSENGYTF; CDR3 DNA: TGTGCCAGCAGCTTTATTCAAACAGGGTCTGAAAATGGCTACACCTTC
J gene: TRBJ1-5; D gene: NA; V gene: TRBV10-3; clone size: NA; CDR3 protein: CAISESGEQPQHF; CDR3 DNA: TGTGCCATCAGTGAGTCAGGGGAACAGCCCCAGCATTTT
J gene: TRBJ2-4; D gene: TRBD1; V gene: TRBV4-1; clone size: once; CDR3 protein: CASSQQPGQGQVQYF; CDR3 DNA: TGCGCCAGCAGCCAACAACCGGGACAGGGGCAGGTTCAGTACTTC
J gene: TRBJ1-2; D gene: NA; V gene: TRBV28; clone size: once; CDR3 protein: CASGLSGSNGYTF; CDR3 DNA: TGTGCCAGCGGCCTATCCGGGAGCAACGGCTACACCTTC
J gene: TRBJ2-2; D gene: TRBD2; V gene: TRBV14; clone size: NA; CDR3 protein: CASSVAGGTPRELFF; CDR3 DNA: TGTGCCAGCAGCGTCGCGGGAGGAACCCCCCGGGAGCTGTTTTTT
J gene: TRBJ1-2; D gene: TRBD1; V gene: TRBV10-3; clone size: NA; CDR3 protein: CAISESTGDYGYTF; CDR3 DNA: TGTGCCATCAGTGAGTCGACAGGGGATTATGGCTACACCTTC
J gene: TRBJ2-7; D gene: NA; V gene: TRBV5-1; clone size: NA; CDR3 protein: CATSKEGTEQYF; CDR3 DNA: TGCGCCACCTCGAAAGAGGGGACAGAGCAGTACTTC
J gene: TRBJ1-1; D gene: NA; V gene: TRBV10-3; clone size: NA; CDR3 protein: CAISESRGSNTEAFF; CDR3 DNA: TGTGCCATCAGTGAGTCGAGGGGATCGAACACTGAAGCTTTCTTT